What follows are 10 T cell receptor beta chains derived from one specimen sequenced in a study of T cell changes during pregnancy in multiple sclerosis. Data came from immunoSEQ multiplex PCR; TCRdb stores just in-frame clones and leaves some out. The sample lists over 45,000 clones, about nine tenths occurring once. The starting material was peripheral blood, obtained after pregnancy. All receptors come from a female donor with multiple sclerosis, enrolled in a pregnancy study.

The chain couples TRBV5-1 to TRBJ1-1; D is undetermined. The CDR3 is 15 amino acids. The germline CDR1 and CDR2 sequences are SGHRS and YFSETQ. Between the trimmed V and J ends, which lost 4 bases and 3 bases, there was a span of 16 bases. CDR3 sequence reads: CASSEGPGGHTEAFF. As DNA, the CDR3 is TGCGCCAGCAGCGAGGGCCCGGGAGGCCACACTGAAGCTTTCTTT.

The chain uses TRBV6-1 and TRBJ2-3; TRBD1 agrees at 11 bases. The junction had 1 base not matched to a gene; V was cut back by 1 base and J by 4 bases. Germline V CDR1 and CDR2: MNHNS, SASEGT. The CDR3 has 15 amino acids. Here the CDR3 DNA reads TGTGCCAGCAGTGAAGGGACAGGGGGCGCAGATACGCAGTATTTT. Translation gives CASSEGTGGADTQYF.

The rearrangement links TRBV27 to TRBJ2-7; D perhaps matches TRBD1 (5 bases). The CDR3 runs 13 residues. CDR1 and CDR2 (germline): MNHEY, SMNVEV (reference sequence). With 3 bases removed from V and 6 bases from J, the gap between germline ends came to 12 bases. The CDR3 DNA follows: TGTGCCAGCAGTTTTTTTCAGGGTAGCGAGCAGTACTTC. This gives the protein CASSFFQGSEQYF.

CDR3 sequence (DNA): TGTGCCAGCAGCCCAACACCCCGTGGCACTGAAGCTTTCTTT. Translated, it gives CASSPTPRGTEAFF. The gene calls are TRBV28 and TRBJ1-1, with D unresolved. Germline V gene lookup returns CDR1 MDHEN and CDR2 SYDVKM. This CDR3 has 14 residues. The V end lost 6 bases, the J end lost 4 bases, and 15 bases lay between the germline ends.

This clone was counted once. The rearrangement joins TRBV7-9 to TRBJ1-5; a weak D match, TRBD1 (5 bases). The CDR3 runs 14 residues. The germline V and J ends were trimmed by 3 bases and 4 bases, with 10 bases remaining between them. In germline, CDR1 is SEHNR, CDR2 FQNEAQ (reference sequence). In DNA form, the CDR3 reads TGTGCCAGCAGCTTGGTGGGGCCTAATCAGCCCCAGCATTTT. Its translation is CASSLVGPNQPQHF.

This clone was counted a few times. The rearrangement links TRBV6-1 to TRBJ2-7; TRBD2 matches 8 bases. This CDR3 is 18 amino acids long. The germline V gene has CDR1 MNHNS and CDR2 SASEGT. The trim removed 3 bases at V and 5 bases at J, leaving 18 bases unmatched. The CDR3: CASSEHPELLAADDEQYF. CDR3 sequence (DNA): TGTGCCAGCAGTGAGCACCCCGAGCTACTAGCGGCAGATGACGAGCAGTACTTC.

The chain carries TRBV4-1 and TRBJ2-1; maybe TRBD2 (6 bases). The CDR3 loop spans 15 amino acids. The V end was cut by 3 bases, the J end by 6 bases, with 15 bases between. Germline CDR1 reads MGHRA; CDR2 reads YSYEKL. The CDR3 DNA sequence: TGCGCCAGCAGCCACTTTCTTATGGGGGGCAATGAGCAGTTCTTC. Its translation: CASSHFLMGGNEQFF.

This clone was recorded a few times. The genes are TRBV2 and TRBJ2-5; 12 bases match TRBD2. From germline, CDR1 is SNHLY and CDR2 FYNNEI. CDR3 length: 16 amino acids. Germline trimming cut 3 bases from V and 5 bases from J; bases unmatched to any gene: 7. This CDR3 reads CASSELAGGRRETQYF. The CDR3 DNA follows: TGTGCCAGCAGTGAGCTAGCGGGGGGGCGGCGGGAGACCCAGTACTTC.

The chain uses TRBV29-1 and TRBJ2-3, with D maybe TRBD2 (6 bases). Trimming shortened V by 3 bases and J by 6 bases, and 19 bases separated the two germline ends. CDR1 is SQVTM, CDR2 ANQGSEA, per germline. The CDR3 runs to 15 residues. The CDR3 is CSVEIMELARDTQYF. The CDR3 DNA is TGCAGCGTTGAGATAATGGAACTAGCTCGGGATACGCAGTATTTT.

CDR3 in DNA: TGTGCCAGCAGCGTACACGCAGGGCTAGGGTACGAGCAGTACTTC. Translating it yields CASSVHAGLGYEQYF. The chain uses TRBV9 and TRBJ2-7; a possible D gene is TRBD1 (5 bases). Germline-derived CDR1 and CDR2 are SGDLS and YYNGEE. This CDR3 is 15 amino acids long. V was trimmed by 1 base and J by 4 bases, leaving 15 bases between them. Drawing the rest from reference TRBV9 and TRBJ2-7, the complete variable domain is DSGVTQTPKHLITATGQRVTLRCSPRSGDLSVYWYQQSLDQGLQFLIQYYNGEERAKGNILERFSAQQFPDLHSELNLSSLELGDSALYFCASSVHAGLGYEQYFGPGTRLTVT.